This TCR beta chain was sequenced in a study of Ad26.COV2.S vaccination and SARS-CoV-2 variants. Sequencing was performed with immunoSEQ multiplex PCR; in TCRdb, only in-frame clones are kept and a portion is missing. The sample includes fewer than 500,000 clones, 80% to 95% seen only once; the top ten take about 12%. The junction had 10 bases not matched to a gene; V was cut back by 5 bases and J by 0 bases. There are 16 residues in the CDR3. Germline values: CDR1 GTSNPN, CDR2 SVGIG (reference sequence). Regarding treatment: some 20 received Ad26.COV2.S at low or high dose, single or two shots; several received placebo; per-sample allocation not given. The study sampled participants on day 63 after the first vaccine or placebo injection.

Sequenced here: peripheral blood, sampled in a trial of Ad26.COV2.S vaccine versus placebo. The receptor was isolated from a person aged 18 to 65 who received the Ad26.COV2.S COVID-19 vaccine or a placebo. The chain uses TRBV30 and TRBJ2-1; 7 bases match TRBD2. The CDR3 bases are TGTGCCTGGGGAAAGGCCAGGGAGGGCTCCTACAATGAGCAGTTCTTC. The encoded protein is CAWGKAREGSYNEQFF.